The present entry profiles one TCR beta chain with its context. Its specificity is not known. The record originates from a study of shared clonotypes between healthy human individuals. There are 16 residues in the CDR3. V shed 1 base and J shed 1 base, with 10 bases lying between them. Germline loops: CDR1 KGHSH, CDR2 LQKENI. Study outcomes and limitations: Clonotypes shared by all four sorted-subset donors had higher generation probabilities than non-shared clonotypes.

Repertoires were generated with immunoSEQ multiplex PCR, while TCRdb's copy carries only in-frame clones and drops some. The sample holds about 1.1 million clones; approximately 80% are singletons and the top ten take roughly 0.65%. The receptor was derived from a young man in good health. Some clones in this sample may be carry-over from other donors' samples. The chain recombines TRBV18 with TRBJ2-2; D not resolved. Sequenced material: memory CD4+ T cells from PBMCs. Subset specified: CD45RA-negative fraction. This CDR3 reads CASSPQRTENTGELFF. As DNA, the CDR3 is TGTGCCAGCTCACCACAAAGGACGGAGAACACCGGGGAGCTGTTTTTT.